Included here is one T cell receptor beta chain sequence, with context. In the original workflow: Nucleated cell counts were estimated from reference gene primer amplification. Profiling relied on immunoSEQ multiplex PCR, and the TCRdb table lists in-frame clones only, not all of them. V, J and clone size are taken as reported in that table, and D and trimming were inferred from the DNA itself. The table shows more than 90,000 clones, with 70% to 80% occurring only once. Germline lookup yields CDR1 SGHVS and CDR2 FQNEAQ. The CDR3 extends over 19 amino acids. With V trimmed by 0 bases and J by 11 bases, 23 bases remained unmatched. The entry originates in a study of blood T cell repertoires in COVID-19.

Sequences were obtained from peripheral blood. The genes are TRBV7-8 and TRBJ2-7; TRBD2 agrees at 9 bases. The origin of this receptor is a man in his fifties with acute or convalescent COVID-19. The CDR3 loop is CASSLARWFVQGGGVEKYF. DNA for the CDR3: TGTGCCAGCAGCTTAGCGCGGTGGTTCGTCCAAGGCGGGGGGGTGGAGAAGTACTTC.